Listed here is a single TCR beta chain. The source of the sample is a study of shared clonotypes between healthy human individuals. Whole-study context: The study drew on two women and a few men aged 18 to 49 as donors.

Evenly divided among several immunoSEQ plates was the genomic DNA of each subset. Measured with immunoSEQ multiplex PCR; TCRdb has only the in-frame clones, and not every one. The data hold fewer than 600,000 clones, with approximately 80% observed a single time. V lost 5 bases to trimming and J lost 2 bases; unmatched junction nucleotides: 8. The CDR3 totals 16 residues. From germline, CDR1 is SGHAT and CDR2 FQNNGV. This TCR was sampled from a woman aged 35 to 49 in good health. Some clones in this sample may be carry-over from other donors' samples. The sample consisted of PBMCs. The chain employs TRBV11-2 and TRBJ2-2, with TRBD1 matching over 7 bases. CDR3 sequence (DNA): TGTGCCAGCAGCCCCCTCAGGGGGACCAACACCGGGGAGCTGTTTTTT. It translates to CASSPLRGTNTGELFF.